The T cell receptor beta chain under discussion was sequenced for a study of T cell repertoires in cytomegalovirus infection. Across the whole study: Public TCR beta signatures indicated both CMV infection and matching HLA type. The study, taken as a whole, reports: The study found HLA-C-restricted CMV-specific TCR beta clonotypes dominating the ex vivo response. Cumulative public TCR beta family frequency identified carriers of CMV plus the relevant HLA.

The CDR3 is made up of 12 amino acids. The V and J ends lost 2 bases and 3 bases respectively, with 5 bases between them. Germline lookup yields CDR1 ENHRY and CDR2 SYGVKD. TCRdb recomputed calls from the reads with MiXCR, one row per CDR3 protein. The table has 97,000 or so distinct CDR3 sequences, approximately 15% seen once. Many counts were recorded for this clonotype. Antigen unknown. The V gene is TRBV10-3, the J gene TRBJ2-7; D perhaps matches TRBD2 (5 bases). The sequencing sample was made of PBMCs. This clonotype was obtained from a human donor in good health (CMV status not recorded). Some clones in this sample may be carry-over from other donors' samples. The CDR3 DNA is TGTGCCATCAGTGAGGAGGGCTACGAGCAGTACTTC. Its translation is CAISEEGYEQYF.